The 15 T cell receptor beta chains below all came from one sample that was sequenced in a study of control samples from healthy donors and cancer patients. Sequencing was performed with immunoSEQ multiplex PCR; in TCRdb, only in-frame clones are kept and a portion is missing. The profile shows approximately 190,000 clones, about 90% of them singletons. Source material: blood. The origin of the receptors is a man in his thirties or forties in good health.

The chain combines TRBV15 with TRBJ2-7; 10 nucleotides line up with TRBD2. The CDR3 has 16 amino acids. Germline-derived CDR1 and CDR2 are LNHNV and YYDKDF (reference sequence). Unmatched junction bases numbered 11, after V lost 5 bases and J lost 4 bases. CDR3 amino acids: CATSERLAGPSYEQYF. CDR3 coding DNA: TGTGCCACCAGCGAACGACTAGCGGGCCCTTCTTACGAGCAGTACTTC.

The chain carries TRBV9 and TRBJ2-1; D uncertain. Trimming took 3 bases from V and 5 from J, leaving 9 bases between them. Germline lookup yields CDR1 SGDLS and CDR2 YYNGEE. This CDR3 region has 13 residues. CDR3 sequence (DNA): TGTGCCAGCAGCGCCAACTACGACAATGAGCAGTTCTTC. Its translation is CASSANYDNEQFF.

The chain combines TRBV7-9 with TRBJ2-1; the match to TRBD2 covers 13 bases. Looked up from germline, CDR1 is SEHNR and CDR2 is FQNEAQ (reference sequence). The CDR3 sequence is 18 residues long. V lost 3 bases, J lost 4 bases, and 9 bases stayed unmatched. CDR3 amino acids: CASSLGLAGSRRYNEQFF. In nucleotides, the CDR3 is TGTGCCAGCAGCTTGGGACTAGCGGGATCCCGACGATACAATGAGCAGTTCTTC.

This rearrangement joins TRBV27 to TRBJ2-2; 10 nucleotides line up with TRBD1. Germline values: CDR1 MNHEY, CDR2 SMNVEV (reference sequence). This CDR3 is 15 amino acids long. The ends lost 4 bases at V and 7 bases at J; junction bases unmatched: 6. The CDR3 protein is CASSSGTGVGGELFF. CDR3 DNA: TGTGCCAGCAGTTCCGGGACAGGGGTGGGCGGGGAGCTGTTTTTT.

This clone was recorded once. This chain links TRBV7-8 with TRBJ2-2; no reliable D call. Trimming stripped 3 bases from V and 2 bases from J, with 10 bases between. The CDR3 is 15 amino acids. CDR1 is SGHVS and CDR2 is FQNEAQ in the germline V gene. The CDR3 loop is CASSFYTGNTGELFF. The DNA for the CDR3 is TGTGCCAGCAGCTTCTACACTGGCAACACCGGGGAGCTGTTTTTT.

This clone was picked up a small number of times. This chain uses TRBV7-9 with TRBJ2-1; D is unclear. V lost 5 bases, J lost 0 bases, and 11 bases lay in between. The germline gives CDR1 SEHNR, CDR2 FQNEAQ (reference sequence). The CDR3 totals 15 residues. The CDR3 coding sequence is TGTGCCAGCAGCCGGTTGAAGAGCTCCTACAATGAGCAGTTCTTC. As protein: CASSRLKSSYNEQFF.

The CDR3 is CASSLGWPTEAFF. CDR3 nucleotide sequence: TGTGCCAGCAGCTTGGGCTGGCCCACTGAAGCTTTCTTT. This chain uses TRBV7-2 with TRBJ1-1; D remains ambiguous. Germline CDR1 and CDR2: SGHTA and FQGNSA. The CDR3 is 13 amino acids. V shed 3 bases and J shed 4 bases, with 9 bases lying between them.

The CDR3 bases are TGTGCCAGCACCCCCCGGGAGTTCTACGAGCAGTACTTC. Translating it yields CASTPREFYEQYF. The rearrangement links TRBV6-5 to TRBJ2-7; D perhaps matches TRBD2 (6 bases). With 7 bases removed from V and 3 bases from J, the gap between germline ends came to 13 bases. The CDR3 covers 13 residues. Germline CDR1 MNHEY, CDR2 SVGAGI.

This clone was detected only once. The V call is TRBV7-3, the J call TRBJ1-1; D not resolved. CDR1 is SGHTA, CDR2 FQGTGA, per germline. V was pared by 2 bases and J by 1 base, with 11 bases between. The CDR3 extends over 15 amino acids. CDR3 bases: TGTGCCAGCAGCTTATCGGGCAGCCCGAACACTGAAGCTTTCTTT. Protein: CASSLSGSPNTEAFF.

This rearrangement joins TRBV7-9 to TRBJ2-3; 12 nucleotides line up with TRBD2. Trimming removed 8 bases from V and 2 bases from J; junction bases left unmatched: 11. Germline CDR1 SEHNR, CDR2 FQNEAQ (reference sequence). The CDR3 totals 17 residues. In nucleotides, the CDR3 is TGTGCCAGCTCCAAGGGAGCTAGCGGGGGGGCCACAGATACGCAGTATTTT. Its protein is CASSKGASGGATDTQYF.

V and J are TRBV6-5 and TRBJ1-5, with D maybe TRBD1 (5 bases). The CDR3 extends over 14 amino acids. Germline-derived CDR1 and CDR2 are MNHEY and SVGAGI. V shed 7 bases and J shed 7 bases, with 17 bases lying between them. The CDR3 DNA reads as TGTGCCAGCATCCCCAGGGAAGGGAACCAGCCCCAGCATTTT. Translating it yields CASIPREGNQPQHF.

This clone was observed once. The chain joins TRBV7-9 to TRBJ2-1; 7 nucleotides match TRBD1. The CDR3 contains 15 residues. Germline values: CDR1 SEHNR, CDR2 FQNEAQ (reference sequence). Unmatched junction bases numbered 9, after V lost 5 bases and J lost 5 bases. CDR3 coding DNA: TGTGCCAGCAGCCCCGACAGGGCAAATAACAATGAGCAGTTCTTC. Protein sequence: CASSPDRANNNEQFF.

This clone has only one observation. The chain links TRBV3-1 (or the pseudogene TRBV3-2) to TRBJ1-3; D not resolved. The CDR3 contains 19 residues. Germline V gene lookup returns CDR1 LGHDT and CDR2 YNNKEL (reference sequence). V was pared by 3 bases and J by 0 bases, with 21 bases between. CDR3 DNA sequence: TGTGCCAGCAGCCACTTTTTACGACAAGACTACAGCTCTGGAAACACCATATATTTT. As protein: CASSHFLRQDYSSGNTIYF.

This chain connects TRBV12-3 or TRBV12-4 to TRBJ1-2, with unresolved D. The CDR3 is 13 residues long. The V end lost 1 base, the J end lost 7 bases, and 10 bases lay between the germline ends. The CDR3 coding sequence is TGTGCCAGCAGTTTAGTGGTGTCCGGTGGCTACACCTTC. Encoded protein: CASSLVVSGGYTF.

The chain combines TRBV20-1 with TRBJ1-2, with no clear D. Germline V gene sequence: CDR1 DFQATT, CDR2 SNEGSKA (reference sequence). Between the trimmed V and J ends, which lost 3 bases and 2 bases, there was a span of 10 bases. CDR3 length: 13 amino acids. The DNA for the CDR3 is TGCAGTGCTAGTCCCGGAGGAAACTATGGCTACACCTTC. Protein: CSASPGGNYGYTF.